This is a list of T cell receptor beta chains from one sample in a study of T cells after yellow fever vaccination. One entry per CDR3 protein, called by TCRdb with MiXCR from the 5' RACE reads. The sample consists of under 250,000 distinct CDR3 sequences, roughly 3.3% of them appearing once. The specimen was CD4+ T cells sorted from PBMCs, collected 10 days after the yellow fever booster vaccination. These receptors were obtained from a man aged 18 to 29 who received the YFV17D yellow fever vaccine. CDR3s include the opening cysteine and the closing phenylalanine or tryptophan. Where a row states a size, it is once, few, many or the class of an expanded clone; other rows omit it.

j_call clone_size v_call cdr3_aa
TRBJ2-1 many TRBV2 CASGGLAGGNEQFF
TRBJ2-7 many TRBV7-9 CASSSQGGGYEQYF
TRBJ2-1 - TRBV7-9 CASVKGTVFGEQFF
TRBJ1-1 few TRBV20-1 CSATTGGMNTEAFF
TRBJ2-1 - TRBV5-1 CASSWGSSYNEQFF
TRBJ2-1 - TRBV7-9 CASLPYNEQFF
TRBJ1-1 few TRBV12-3/TRBV12-4 CASSLARMGTEAFF
TRBJ2-5 many TRBV12-3/TRBV12-4 CASSFSGPLIQYF
TRBJ2-3 - TRBV20-1 CSPGDTQYF
TRBJ2-3 few TRBV7-7 CASSPGTSGGITDTQYF
TRBJ1-2 many TRBV7-9 CASSPGRGRVGYTF
TRBJ1-1 many TRBV6-6 CASGDREVLNTEAFF
TRBJ2-5 many TRBV5-1 CASSLPSGGGETQYF
TRBJ2-2 many TRBV4-3 CASSQEGGAGELFF
TRBJ2-1 few TRBV7-2 CASTAGRYNEQFF
TRBJ2-4 many TRBV3-1 CASSQGPGQTNIQYF
TRBJ2-2 many TRBV7-3 CASSPQSFTGELFF
TRBJ2-3 many TRBV7-6 CASSPQMGDTQYF
TRBJ2-1 many TRBV18 CASSPRTDNEQFF
TRBJ2-3 many TRBV7-7 CASSPGQGSTQYF
TRBJ2-5 many TRBV5-6 CASRTQGRETQYF
TRBJ2-1 few TRBV6-5 CASSKGTGGLYNEQFF
TRBJ2-6 - TRBV28 CASSLGGASGANVLTF
TRBJ2-1 - TRBV20-1 CSASTRGGRGQFF
TRBJ1-1 many TRBV20-1 CSATTISGATEAFF
TRBJ2-3 many TRBV7-2 CASTLTGRPDTQYF
TRBJ2-1 - TRBV9 CASSPFKGAQFF
TRBJ2-7 few TRBV5-1 CASGSGDFTYEQYF
TRBJ1-4 few TRBV14 CASSLNTGAGEKLFF
TRBJ1-2 many TRBV2 CASSEGGYGYTF
TRBJ2-5 - TRBV20-1 CSAPSSGARQTQYF
TRBJ2-1 - TRBV7-6 CASSSNPPSGKVEQFF
TRBJ1-2 many TRBV20-1 CSADRGANGYTF
TRBJ1-5 few TRBV6-6 CASSYIVDSNQPQHF
TRBJ1-6 many TRBV5-5 CASSFGIRGNSPLHF
TRBJ1-1 many TRBV3-1 CASSQDIGAAEGFHF
TRBJ2-7 few TRBV25-1 CASSVGGYEQYF
TRBJ2-1 few TRBV6-5 CASRETGGRGNEQFF
TRBJ2-5 many TRBV5-1 CASSLWDHGQETQYF
TRBJ2-5 few TRBV27 CASSSRTRETQYF
TRBJ1-5 many TRBV6-6 CASSYSSGQGGQPQHF
TRBJ2-3 many TRBV20-1 CSARTLTWNTQYF
TRBJ2-3 many TRBV10-1 CASGGSSTDTQYF
TRBJ2-5 - TRBV7-8 CASSPHPRGETQYF
TRBJ1-4 few TRBV25-1 CASSEYGGGGEKLFF
TRBJ1-1 - TRBV5-1 CACTRTGENTEAFF
TRBJ1-2 many TRBV29-1 CSVSGNYGYTF